The 29 T cell receptor beta chains below were found in one sample sequenced in a study of regulatory T cells in long-lasting Graves disease. Sample time point: newly diagnosed GD, antithyroid drugs for less than 3 months. Construction of the TCR library relied on RNA isolated from PBMCs. TCR beta libraries were built with iRepertoire HTBI primers and Arm-PCR of CDR3 regions. TCRdb re-analysed the multiplex PCR reads in MiXCR, keeping a single row per CDR3 protein. The profile shows 300,000 to 400,000 distinct CDR3 sequences, 15% to 20% of them singletons. Sequences were derived from peripheral blood mononuclear cells (PBMCs), sampled at new diagnosis, from a patient treated with antithyroid drugs. These receptor sequences come from a female donor with Graves disease.

There are many counts of this clonotype. CDR3: CASSELIKGSDTQYF. The DNA for the CDR3 is TGTGCCAGCAGTGAATTGATAAAGGGTTCAGATACGCAGTATTTT. The chain is built from TRBV25-1 and TRBJ2-3, with D uncertain. The CDR3 sequence is 15 residues long. V was pared by 1 base and J by 4 bases, with 12 bases between. The germline V gene encodes CDR1 MGHDK and CDR2 SYGVNS. Drawing the rest from reference TRBV25-1 and TRBJ2-3, the complete variable domain is EADIYQTPRYLVIGTGKKITLECSQTMGHDKMYWYQQDPGMELHLIHYSYGVNSTEKGDLSSESTVSRIRTEHFPLTLESARPSHTSQYLCASSELIKGSDTQYFGPGTRLTVL.

This clonotype came up many times. The chain has TRBV19 and TRBJ1-1, with D perhaps matching TRBD1 (5 bases). Trimming cost V 11 bases and J 1 base, with 26 bases left between them. Per the germline V gene, CDR1 is LNHDA and CDR2 is SQIVND (reference sequence). The CDR3 has 17 amino acids. CDR3 amino acids: CASRPPGRPPRNTEAFF. The CDR3 DNA is TGTGCCTCCCGTCCCCCAGGGCGCCCTCCGCGGAACACTGAAGCTTTCTTT.

This clonotype was seen only a few times. The CDR3 DNA is TGTGCCAGCAGTGACCCCTCCCCGACAAGCCCCGACACCGGGGAGCTGTTTTTT. Translated: CASSDPSPTSPDTGELFF. The chain combines TRBV6-1 with TRBJ2-2, with unresolved D. The CDR3 has 18 residues. The germline V and J ends were trimmed by 3 bases and 3 bases, with 20 bases remaining between them. CDR1 and CDR2 from the germline V gene are MNHNS and SASEGT.

The rearrangement joins TRBV5-1 to TRBJ2-3; 9 bases map to TRBD2. The germline gives CDR1 SGHRS, CDR2 YFSETQ. V was clipped by 2 bases and J by 5 bases; unmatched bases: 6. The CDR3 covers 15 residues. CDR3 DNA: TGCGCCAGCAGCTTTGGTAGCGGGAGTATAGATACGCAGTATTTT. Protein: CASSFGSGSIDTQYF.

This clonotype appeared many times. The chain carries TRBV10-2 and TRBJ2-1, with 10 positions matching TRBD1. This CDR3 spans 14 amino acids. Germline trimming cut 6 bases from V and 6 bases from J; bases unmatched to any gene: 5. The germline gives CDR1 WSHSY, CDR2 SAAADI. The CDR3 bases are TGCGCCAGCAGGGCCGGGACAGGGGCCAATGAGCAGTTCTTC. Protein sequence: CASRAGTGANEQFF.

Many counts were recorded for this clonotype. This chain uses TRBV11-2 with TRBJ2-2; TRBD2 matches 9 bases. The germline CDR1 and CDR2 sequences are SGHAT and FQNNGV. The CDR3 extends over 19 amino acids. V gave up 2 bases and J gave up 1 base; unmatched junction bases: 11. CDR3 in amino acids: CASSLWAGLAGMNTGELFF. CDR3 coding DNA: TGTGCCAGCAGCTTATGGGCCGGGCTAGCGGGGATGAACACCGGGGAGCTGTTTTTT.

As for this clonotype: A far larger clone is one nucleotide away, so this likely arose from a read error. The J gene is TRBJ2-1, the V gene TRBV5-5; 10 positions match TRBD2. The germline V gene encodes CDR1 SGHKS and CDR2 YYEKEE (reference sequence). J was trimmed by 10 bases and V by 2 bases; bases with no gene match: 15. This CDR3 contains 17 residues. The CDR3 protein is CASSFVASGSTSYEQFF. The CDR3 DNA sequence: TGTGCCAGCAGCTTTGTCGCTAGCGGGAGTACATCCTACGAGCAGTTCTTC.

This clonotype was counted many times. A junction end diverges from the germline sequence, so it may reflect a read error. The V call is TRBV12-3 or TRBV12-4, the J call TRBJ2-7; D ambiguous. The CDR3 loop spans 13 amino acids. The CDR3 DNA sequence: TGTGCCAGCAGCTTAGCAGGAAACTACGAGCAGTACTTC. This sequence encodes CASSLAGNYEQYF.

The J gene is TRBJ2-1, the V gene TRBV12-3 or TRBV12-4, with D perhaps matching TRBD2 (5 bases). The CDR3 extends over 14 amino acids. The V end lost 6 bases, the J end lost 0 bases, and 9 bases lay between the germline ends. CDR3 nucleotides: TGTGCCAGCAGAGCGGATTACTCCTACAATGAGCAGTTCTTC. Residues: CASRADYSYNEQFF.

At least ten counts were recorded for this clonotype. The J gene is TRBJ2-2, the V gene TRBV7-9, with 7 bases aligning to TRBD2. The germline CDR1 and CDR2 sequences are SEHNR and FQNEAQ (reference sequence). Trimming at V came to 8 bases and at J to 6 bases, leaving 12 bases not matched to a gene. This CDR3 spans 15 amino acids. Here the CDR3 reads CASRRFRGSSGELFF. CDR3 in DNA: TGTGCCAGCCGTCGTTTCCGCGGGAGTTCCGGGGAGCTGTTTTTT.

CDR3 bases: TGTGCCAGCTTAAGCCCATCCGGGAATGATCAGTACTTC. Its translation is CASLSPSGNDQYF. The gene calls are TRBV11-1 and TRBJ2-4, with TRBD2 as a possible D gene (5 bases). Trimming stripped 8 bases from V and 12 bases from J, with 20 bases between. The CDR3 spans 13 residues. Germline values: CDR1 SGHAT, CDR2 FQDESV (reference sequence).

Ten or more counts support this clonotype. This rearrangement joins TRBV27 to TRBJ2-3; D is undetermined. From germline, CDR1 is MNHEY and CDR2 SMNVEV (reference sequence). The CDR3 is 16 amino acids. The V end lost 3 bases, the J end lost 2 bases, and 15 bases lay between the germline ends. The CDR3 nucleotides read TGTGCCAGCAGTTTTCTGACCGCGGCGGACACAGATACGCAGTATTTT. Protein product: CASSFLTAADTDTQYF.

In this sample, this clonotype turned up many times. V and J are TRBV29-1 and TRBJ2-7; D is possibly TRBD2 (6 bases). CDR1 and CDR2 (germline): SQVTM, ANQGSEA. The CDR3 is 15 residues long. V was cut by 6 bases and J by 4 bases, with 22 bases left in between. In DNA, the CDR3 is TGCAGCGTCGGGCCAGGTGGACTACGTGGTTACGAGCAGTACTTC. It is translated as CSVGPGGLRGYEQYF.

This clonotype was recorded a few times. V gene TRBV5-4 combines with J gene TRBJ2-5; D may be TRBD1 (6 bases). This CDR3 region has 16 residues. Trimming removed 3 bases at V and 5 bases at J, with 20 bases between. Per germline, CDR1 SGHNT and CDR2 YYREEE (reference sequence). Here the CDR3 reads CASSSSKQGAQETQYF. CDR3 DNA sequence: TGTGCCAGCAGCTCGAGTAAACAGGGTGCCCAGGAGACCCAGTACTTC.

At least ten counts were recorded for this clonotype. The rearrangement uses TRBV11-2 and TRBJ2-1, with TRBD2 matching over 14 bases. The germline V gene has CDR1 SGHAT and CDR2 FQNNGV. The CDR3 extends over 18 amino acids. After removal of 4 bases from V and 12 bases from J, the junction contained 17 bases not matched to a gene. CDR3 in amino acids: CASSSARPGLAGERGQFF. DNA of the CDR3: TGTGCCAGCAGCTCAGCCCGCCCGGGACTAGCGGGAGAGAGGGGGCAGTTCTTC.

This clonotype was seen many times. This sequence joins TRBV2 and TRBJ2-5; perhaps TRBD2 as D (7 bases). CDR1 and CDR2 from the germline V gene are SNHLY and FYNNEI. Deletions cut 1 base from V and 4 bases from J, with 13 bases between. The CDR3 runs to 15 residues. The CDR3 reads CASSEGGGYGETQYF. The CDR3 DNA follows: TGTGCCAGCAGTGAAGGGGGGGGCTACGGAGAGACCCAGTACTTC.

J is TRBJ2-7 and V is TRBV7-6; the match to TRBD2 covers 7 bases. After removal of 4 bases from V and 3 bases from J, the junction contained 9 bases not matched to a gene. This CDR3 is 15 amino acids long. From germline, CDR1 is SGHVS and CDR2 FNYEAQ. The CDR3 protein is CASSSLKGRGYEQYF. The CDR3 bases are TGTGCCAGCAGCTCCCTTAAGGGGAGGGGCTACGAGCAGTACTTC.

Many counts were recorded for this clonotype. The V and J genes are TRBV19 and TRBJ1-1; D is perhaps TRBD1 (5 bases). V lost 7 bases and J 1 base, leaving 10 bases between the germline ends. This CDR3 spans 13 amino acids. Germline-derived CDR1 and CDR2 are LNHDA and SQIVND (reference sequence). The CDR3: CASIDSTNTEAFF. In DNA form, the CDR3 reads TGTGCCAGTATTGACAGTACGAACACTGAAGCTTTCTTT.

Notes on this clonotype: This likely reflects a read error, since a far larger clone is one base away. The rearrangement joins TRBV20-1 to TRBJ2-1; 7 bases match TRBD2. Per germline, CDR1 DFQATT and CDR2 SNEGSKA (reference sequence). Trimming removed 5 bases from V and 10 bases from J; junction bases left unmatched: 8. The CDR3 consists of 12 residues. CDR3 protein: CSAERTSNEQFF. For the CDR3, the DNA is TGCAGTGCTGAACGGACTAGTAACGAGCAGTTCTTC.

Ten or more counts support this clonotype. The V and J genes are TRBV12-3 or TRBV12-4 and TRBJ2-5; D unresolved. The CDR3 is made up of 13 amino acids. Trimming left V 2 bases short and J 5 bases short, with 9 bases between. CDR3 DNA sequence: TGTGCCAGCAGTTTACAATCGAAGGAGACCCAGTACTTC. Translated, it gives CASSLQSKETQYF.

The chain recombines TRBV20-1 with TRBJ1-5, with D possibly matching TRBD1 (6 bases). This CDR3 has 14 residues. In germline, CDR1 is DFQATT, CDR2 SNEGSKA (reference sequence). V dropped 5 bases and J dropped 1 base, with 12 bases sitting between them. The CDR3 DNA follows: TGCAGTGCTGGCGGGGGGCGAAGCAATCAGCCCCAGCATTTT. Its translation is CSAGGGRSNQPQHF.

There are many counts of this clonotype. A junction boundary mismatches the germline segment, possibly from a read error. CDR3: CASSLSGGGNIEMNTEAFF. DNA for the CDR3: TGTGCCAGCAGCTTGTCGGGGGGAGGTAATATCGAAATGAACACTGAAGCTTTCTTT. The V gene is TRBV5-1, the J gene TRBJ1-1; a weak D match, TRBD1 (5 bases). Germline CDR1 is SGHRS and CDR2 is YFSETQ. This CDR3 has 19 residues. The full variable domain, in which reference TRBV5-1 and TRBJ1-1 provide the parts outside the CDR3, is KAGVTQTPRYLIKTRGQQVTLSCSPISGHRSVSWYQQTPGQGLQFLFEYFSETQRNKGNFPGRFSGRQFSNSRSEMNVSTLELGDSALYLCASSLSGGGNIEMNTEAFFGQGTRLTVV.

This clonotype has a handful of counts. The V and J genes are TRBV5-1 and TRBJ1-4, with TRBD1 identical over 9 bases. V shed 5 bases and J 7 bases; nucleotides not matched to a gene: 6. This CDR3 has 14 residues. The V gene's germline CDR1 is SGHRS and CDR2 YFSETQ. Here the CDR3 reads CASRLQGASEKLFF. The DNA for the CDR3 is TGCGCCAGCAGACTACAGGGGGCGAGTGAAAAACTGTTTTTT.

The chain links TRBV20-1 to TRBJ2-1; 12 nucleotides align to TRBD2. The CDR3 has 16 residues. The V gene's germline CDR1 is DFQATT and CDR2 SNEGSKA (reference sequence). V lost 3 bases to trimming and J lost 2 bases; unmatched junction nucleotides: 5. The CDR3, as DNA: TGCAGTGCTAGCCTCCCTAGCGGGAGGGCCTACAATGAGCAGTTCTTC. Translating it yields CSASLPSGRAYNEQFF.

This clonotype was seen many times. This chain links TRBV19 with TRBJ2-3; no clear D gene. The germline V gene has CDR1 LNHDA and CDR2 SQIVND (reference sequence). The ends were cut back, 3 bases at V and 6 bases at J, with 4 bases in the middle. The CDR3 extends over 11 amino acids. CDR3 residues: CASSMSDTQYF. CDR3 bases: TGTGCCAGTAGTATGTCTGATACGCAGTATTTT.

This clonotype has at least ten counts. CDR3 region: CASNDRGSTEAFF. The DNA for the CDR3 is TGTGCCAGTAACGATCGTGGGAGCACTGAAGCTTTCTTT. The chain carries TRBV19 and TRBJ1-1; no reliable D call. Per the germline V gene, CDR1 is LNHDA and CDR2 is SQIVND (reference sequence). This CDR3 is 13 amino acids long. Trimming pared 7 bases from V and 4 bases from J, leaving 13 bases between. Supplemented by reference TRBV19 and TRBJ1-1, the full variable domain reads DGGITQSPKYLFRKEGQNVTLSCEQNLNHDAMYWYRQDPGQGLRLIYYSQIVNDFQKGDIAEGYSVSREKKESFPLTVTSAQKNPTAFYLCASNDRGSTEAFFGQGTRLTVV.

This clonotype is a singleton in its sample. A much bigger clone sits one base away, suggesting this may be a read error. The chain recombines TRBV5-1 with TRBJ1-5; 7 bases are shared with TRBD1. The germline gives CDR1 SGHRS, CDR2 YFSETQ. Trimming at V came to 0 bases and at J to 6 bases, leaving 3 bases not matched to a gene. The CDR3 loop spans 14 amino acids. The CDR3 is CASSLEGGIQPQHF. CDR3 sequence (DNA): TGCGCCAGCAGCTTGGAAGGGGGCATTCAGCCCCAGCATTTT.

The table lists this clonotype with many counts. The J gene is TRBJ2-1, the V gene TRBV7-9; no definite D call. CDR3 length equals 12 residues. Germline-derived CDR1 and CDR2 are SEHNR and FQNEAQ (reference sequence). Trimming removed 5 bases at V and 10 bases at J, with 12 bases between. CDR3 sequence: CASSQARSEQFF. The CDR3 DNA follows: TGTGCCAGCAGCCAAGCCCGTAGCGAGCAGTTCTTC.

This clonotype was counted many times. This chain joins TRBV28 and TRBJ2-1; the D is unclear. CDR3 length: 12 residues. Trimming took off 5 bases at V and 14 bases at J, with 16 bases between the two ends. In germline, CDR1 is MDHEN, CDR2 SYDVKM. The CDR3 region has the DNA TGTGCCAGCAGTCTTCGTCACTCCTTAAAGTTCTTC. It encodes CASSLRHSLKFF.